This T cell receptor (beta chain) was profiled in a study of blood T cell repertoires in COVID-19. The CDR3 has 15 amino acids. The junction had 4 bases not matched to a gene; V was cut back by 1 base and J by 3 bases. From germline, CDR1 is SGHRS and CDR2 YFSETQ. The repertoire was sequenced with immunoSEQ multiplex PCR; TCRdb's copy has only in-frame clones and lacks some. The sample lists some 150,000 clones; about 86% were seen once. Resolution of symptoms, clearance, or two negative PCRs was present in recovered Cohort 3 donors. Sample: PBMCs or T cells enriched from blood (not recorded which). V is TRBV5-1 and J is TRBJ1-1; TRBD1 aligns across 9 bases. This clonotype originated in a man aged 50 or older who had recovered from COVID-19. The DNA of the CDR3 is TGCGCCAGCAGCTTGACAGGGGGCAAGGACACTGAAGCTTTCTTT. As protein: CASSLTGGKDTEAFF.